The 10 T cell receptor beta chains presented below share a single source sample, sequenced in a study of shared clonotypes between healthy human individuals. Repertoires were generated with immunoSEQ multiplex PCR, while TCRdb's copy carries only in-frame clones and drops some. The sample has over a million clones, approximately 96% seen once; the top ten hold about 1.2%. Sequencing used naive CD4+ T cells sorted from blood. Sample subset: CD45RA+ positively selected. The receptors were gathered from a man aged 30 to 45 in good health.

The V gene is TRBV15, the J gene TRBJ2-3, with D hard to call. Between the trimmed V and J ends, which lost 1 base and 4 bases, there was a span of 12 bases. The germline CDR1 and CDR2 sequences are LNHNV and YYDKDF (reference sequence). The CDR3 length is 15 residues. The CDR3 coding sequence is TGTGCCACCAGCAGAGCGGCTAGTCAGGCAGATACGCAGTATTTT. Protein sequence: CATSRAASQADTQYF.

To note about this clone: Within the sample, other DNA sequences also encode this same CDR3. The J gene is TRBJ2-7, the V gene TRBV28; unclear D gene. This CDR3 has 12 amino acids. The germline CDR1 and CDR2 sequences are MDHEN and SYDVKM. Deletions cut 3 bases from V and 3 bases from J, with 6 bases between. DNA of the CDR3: TGTGCCAGCAGTTTCTCATTCTACGAGCAGTACTTC. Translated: CASSFSFYEQYF.

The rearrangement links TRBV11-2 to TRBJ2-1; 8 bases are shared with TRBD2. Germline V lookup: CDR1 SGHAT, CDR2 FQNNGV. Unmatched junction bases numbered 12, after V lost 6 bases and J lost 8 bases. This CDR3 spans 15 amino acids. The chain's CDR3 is CASSPRFSGSHEQFF. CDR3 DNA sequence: TGTGCCAGCAGTCCACGGTTCAGCGGGAGTCATGAGCAGTTCTTC.

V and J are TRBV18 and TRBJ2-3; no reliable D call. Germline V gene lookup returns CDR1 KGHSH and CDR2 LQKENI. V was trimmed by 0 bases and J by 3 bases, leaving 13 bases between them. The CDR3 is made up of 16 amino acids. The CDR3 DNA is TGTGCCAGCTCACCACCAGGACGGAGTAATACAGATACGCAGTATTTT. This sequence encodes CASSPPGRSNTDTQYF.

CDR3 sequence (DNA): TGTGCCAGCGGGGAGAGGTACCAAGAGACCCAGTACTTC. Translating gives CASGERYQETQYF. The V and J genes are TRBV6-1 and TRBJ2-5, with D perhaps TRBD2 (5 bases). The CDR3 is 13 amino acids. Trimming took off 8 bases at V and 0 bases at J, with 10 bases between the two ends. Germline assignment: CDR1 MNHNS and CDR2 SASEGT.

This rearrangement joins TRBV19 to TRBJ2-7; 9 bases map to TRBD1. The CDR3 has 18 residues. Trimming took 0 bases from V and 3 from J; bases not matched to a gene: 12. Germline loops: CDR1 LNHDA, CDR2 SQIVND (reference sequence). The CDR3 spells CASSIESGTGSNVYEQYF. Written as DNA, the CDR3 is TGTGCCAGTAGTATAGAATCCGGGACAGGGAGCAACGTCTACGAGCAGTACTTC. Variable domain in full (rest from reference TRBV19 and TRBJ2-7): DGGITQSPKYLFRKEGQNVTLSCEQNLNHDAMYWYRQDPGQGLRLIYYSQIVNDFQKGDIAEGYSVSREKKESFPLTVTSAQKNPTAFYLCASSIESGTGSNVYEQYFGPGTRLTVT.

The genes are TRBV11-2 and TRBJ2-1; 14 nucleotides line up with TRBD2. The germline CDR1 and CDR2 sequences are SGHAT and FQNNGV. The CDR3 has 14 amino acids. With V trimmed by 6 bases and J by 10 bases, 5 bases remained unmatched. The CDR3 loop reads CASRRLAGGREQFF. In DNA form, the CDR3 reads TGTGCCAGCAGAAGACTAGCGGGAGGGAGAGAGCAGTTCTTC.

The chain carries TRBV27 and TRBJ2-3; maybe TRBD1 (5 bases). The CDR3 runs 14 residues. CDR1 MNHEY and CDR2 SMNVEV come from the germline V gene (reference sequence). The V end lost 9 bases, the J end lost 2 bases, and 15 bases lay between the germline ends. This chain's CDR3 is CASSIGVATDTQYF. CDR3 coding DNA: TGTGCCAGTAGTATAGGGGTTGCCACAGATACGCAGTATTTT.

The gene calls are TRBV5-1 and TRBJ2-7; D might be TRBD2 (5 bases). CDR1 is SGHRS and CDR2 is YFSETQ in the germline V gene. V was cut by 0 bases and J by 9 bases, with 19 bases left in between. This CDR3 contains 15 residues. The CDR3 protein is CASSLERAEISVQYF. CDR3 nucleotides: TGCGCCAGCAGCTTGGAGCGAGCGGAAATCAGCGTGCAGTACTTC.

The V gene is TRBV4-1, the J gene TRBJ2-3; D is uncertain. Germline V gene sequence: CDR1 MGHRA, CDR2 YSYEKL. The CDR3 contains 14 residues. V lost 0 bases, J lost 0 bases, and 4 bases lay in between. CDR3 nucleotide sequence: TGCGCCAGCAGCCAAGATTCCAGCACAGATACGCAGTATTTT. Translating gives CASSQDSSTDTQYF.